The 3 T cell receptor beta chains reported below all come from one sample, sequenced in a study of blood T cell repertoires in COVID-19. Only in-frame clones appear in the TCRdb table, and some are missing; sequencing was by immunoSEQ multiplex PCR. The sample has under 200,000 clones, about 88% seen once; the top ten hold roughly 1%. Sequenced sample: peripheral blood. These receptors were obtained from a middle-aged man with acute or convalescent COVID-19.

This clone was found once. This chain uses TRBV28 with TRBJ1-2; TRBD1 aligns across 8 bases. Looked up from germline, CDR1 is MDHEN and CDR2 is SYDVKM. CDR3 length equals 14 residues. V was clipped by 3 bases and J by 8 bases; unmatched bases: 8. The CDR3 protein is CASSLGGQGQGYTF. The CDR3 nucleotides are TGTGCCAGCAGTTTGGGCGGACAGGGTCAGGGCTACACCTTC.

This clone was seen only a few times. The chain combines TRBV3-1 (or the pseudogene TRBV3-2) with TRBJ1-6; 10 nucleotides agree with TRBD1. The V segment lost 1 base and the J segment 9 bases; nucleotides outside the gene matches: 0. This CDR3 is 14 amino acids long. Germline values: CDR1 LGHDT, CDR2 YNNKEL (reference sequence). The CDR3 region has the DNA TGTGCCAGCAGCCAAGGGACAGGGGGTTCACCCCTCCACTTT. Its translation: CASSQGTGGSPLHF.

Here the CDR3 DNA reads TGCGCCAGCAGCCAAGAAGACAGGGGGAACACTGAAGCTTTCTTT. It specifies CASSQEDRGNTEAFF. The chain combines TRBV4-3 with TRBJ1-1, with 8 bases identical to TRBD1. This CDR3 is built from 15 residues. Germline V gene data show CDR1 as LGHNA and CDR2 as YSLEER. The junction had 1 base not matched to a gene; V was cut back by 0 bases and J by 1 base.